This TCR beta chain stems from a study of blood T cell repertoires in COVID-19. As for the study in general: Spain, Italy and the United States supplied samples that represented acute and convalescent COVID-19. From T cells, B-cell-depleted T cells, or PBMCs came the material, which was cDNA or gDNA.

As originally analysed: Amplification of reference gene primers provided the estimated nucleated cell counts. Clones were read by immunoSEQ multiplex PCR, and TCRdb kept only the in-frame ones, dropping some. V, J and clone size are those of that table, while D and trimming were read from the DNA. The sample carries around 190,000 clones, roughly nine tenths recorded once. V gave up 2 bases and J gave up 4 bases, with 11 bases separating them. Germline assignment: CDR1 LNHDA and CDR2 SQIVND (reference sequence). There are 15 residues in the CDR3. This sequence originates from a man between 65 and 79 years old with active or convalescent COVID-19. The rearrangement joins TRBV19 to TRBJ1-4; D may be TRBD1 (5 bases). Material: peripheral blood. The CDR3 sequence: CASSIWGGDNEKLFF. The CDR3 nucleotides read TGTGCCAGTAGTATATGGGGCGGAGATAATGAAAAACTGTTTTTT.